This T cell receptor beta chain was sequenced for a study of radiation and T cells in renal cell carcinoma. Treatment given: treatment-naive control, cytoreductive nephrectomy. General observations from the study: In nephrectomy-only tumors, top 100 clonotypes averaged 43%, versus 54% irradiated.

Germline lookup yields CDR1 SEHNR and CDR2 FQNEAQ (reference sequence). CDR3 length: 16 amino acids. The ends lost 6 bases at V and 6 bases at J; junction bases unmatched: 12. Assay used: immunoSEQ multiplex PCR; TCRdb lists only in-frame clones, some missing. The data show about 6,000 clones, approximately 71% seen once. As to this clone: Antigen: not known.

The clonotype originates from a human donor with renal cell carcinoma. Source: tumor tissue, taken from a patient whose treatment was nephrectomy without radiotherapy. The chain is built from TRBV7-9 and TRBJ2-1; 9 bases match TRBD1. In DNA form, the CDR3 reads TGTGCCAGCAGACGTATTGGTGGGACAGGGTTCAATGAGCAGTTCTTC. It encodes CASRRIGGTGFNEQFF.